The present T cell receptor (beta chain) was sequenced within a study of blood T cell repertoires in COVID-19. The data were produced by immunoSEQ multiplex PCR, yet TCRdb's version contains in-frame clones alone and is incomplete. The sample contains around 160,000 clones, approximately 84% of which appear only once. The sequencing input was peripheral blood. The sequence came from a woman aged 80 or over with acute or convalescent COVID-19.

The CDR3 DNA reads TGTGCCAGCAGTTCCGGACAGCCCTACGAGCAGTACTTC. This gives the protein CASSSGQPYEQYF. The J gene is TRBJ2-7, the V gene TRBV28; TRBD1 is a possible D gene (6 bases). CDR1 is MDHEN, CDR2 SYDVKM, per germline. The V and J ends lost 4 bases and 2 bases respectively, with 9 bases between them. This CDR3 is built from 13 residues.